This TCR beta chain was sequenced for a study of blood T cell repertoires in COVID-19. Study background: There were acute and convalescent COVID-19 samples, and they came from the United States, Italy and Spain.

Libraries were prepared by immunoSEQ multiplex PCR; TCRdb keeps only in-frame clonotypes and omits some of them. The sample includes fewer than 70,000 clones, 75% to 90% of them seen just once. The CDR3 has 15 residues. Germline V lookup: CDR1 LNHDA, CDR2 SQIVND (reference sequence). Trimming removed 4 bases from V and 5 bases from J, with 16 bases in between. The TCR originated in a woman in her 70s with active COVID-19. The chain uses TRBV19 and TRBJ2-3; D possibly corresponds to TRBD2 (5 bases). Specimen: peripheral blood. CDR3: CASSSPRGEGDTQYF. The CDR3 nucleotides read TGTGCCAGTAGTAGCCCCCGGGGTGAGGGAGATACGCAGTATTTT.